This T cell receptor beta chain was identified in a study of OX40 agonist ivuxolimab in advanced cancers. The table came from immunoSEQ multiplex PCR; TCRdb's copy has only in-frame clones and leaves some out. Found here are approximately 74,000 clones, roughly 91% of them singletons; the top ten hold about 0.32%. This clonotype originated in an adult with an advanced solid tumor such as melanoma, head and neck, liver or kidney cancer. Material: CD4+ or CD8+ T cells sorted from blood, obtained in a trial of the OX40 agonist ivuxolimab.

The CDR3 is CASSPVEGKNQPQHF. CDR3 coding DNA: TGTGCCAGCTCACCAGTCGAGGGCAAGAATCAGCCCCAGCATTTT. The rearrangement joins TRBV18 to TRBJ1-5, with D unresolved. The CDR3 runs 15 residues. V lost 2 bases and J lost 4, with 12 bases in between. Germline V lookup: CDR1 KGHSH, CDR2 LQKENI.